This T cell receptor beta chain was captured in a study of shared clonotypes between healthy human individuals. Background on the study: Participating donors consisted of a couple of women and a few men aged 18 to 49.

Germline V gene sequence: CDR1 SGHDT, CDR2 YYEEEE. Deletions cut 0 bases from V and 6 bases from J, with 7 bases between. The CDR3 has 13 amino acids. Study donors comprised healthy, HIV-negative adults devoid of recent acute infection or vaccination. Findings of the study overall: Estimated richness was generally greater in naive than memory subsets. Although depth was large, rarefaction showed that sequencing of the sorted subsets was incomplete.

Notes on this clone: Its target is not known.

TCRdb's copy holds only in-frame clones and misses some; the assay was immunoSEQ multiplex PCR. The data show 1,400,000 or so clones, with about 98.5% seen just once and 0.3% to 0.45% held by the top ten. This clonotype was obtained from a man aged 25-45 years in good health. V and J are TRBV5-6 and TRBJ1-5; a weak D match, TRBD1 (6 bases). The sequenced material came from naive CD4+ T cells sorted from blood. Sample subset: CD45RA+ positively selected. The CDR3 region has the DNA TGTGCCAGCAGCTTGGTGACAGGTCAGCCCCAGCATTTT. Amino acids: CASSLVTGQPQHF.